Sequencing of this T cell receptor (beta chain) was carried out in a study of cytomegalovirus exposure and HLA in healthy donors. The wider study: A prior study identified 110 million or so unique TCR beta sequences from about 180 million T cells.

Remarks on this clone: No antigen is known for it.

The study, taken as a whole, reports: When a later analysis compared HLA-associated TCR beta chains with equally common others, the HLA-associated chains turned out to be more clonally expanded and to have lower generation probabilities. Accounts indicate the classifier identified cytomegalovirus status with strong specificity and sensitivity. Cytomegalovirus association was listed for 150 or so TCR beta chains.

Primers for the PCR totalled 60 Vbeta and 13 Jbeta. TCRdb's table, derived via immunoSEQ multiplex PCR, lists solely in-frame clones and lacks some. Of 95,000 to 150,000 clones in the sample, approximately 80% were seen once. Between the trimmed V and J ends, which lost 5 bases and 6 bases, there was a span of 16 bases. The CDR3 spans 14 residues. Germline loops: CDR1 KGHSH, CDR2 LQKENI. Material for sequencing was PBMCs. This chain connects TRBV18 to TRBJ1-2; D possibly corresponds to TRBD1 (5 bases). The source is a woman aged 18-29 years in good health and CMV-seronegative. The CDR3 nucleotides are TGTGCCAGCTCATCCCTCCCGGGGGAGGATGGCTACACCTTC. Protein product: CASSSLPGEDGYTF.